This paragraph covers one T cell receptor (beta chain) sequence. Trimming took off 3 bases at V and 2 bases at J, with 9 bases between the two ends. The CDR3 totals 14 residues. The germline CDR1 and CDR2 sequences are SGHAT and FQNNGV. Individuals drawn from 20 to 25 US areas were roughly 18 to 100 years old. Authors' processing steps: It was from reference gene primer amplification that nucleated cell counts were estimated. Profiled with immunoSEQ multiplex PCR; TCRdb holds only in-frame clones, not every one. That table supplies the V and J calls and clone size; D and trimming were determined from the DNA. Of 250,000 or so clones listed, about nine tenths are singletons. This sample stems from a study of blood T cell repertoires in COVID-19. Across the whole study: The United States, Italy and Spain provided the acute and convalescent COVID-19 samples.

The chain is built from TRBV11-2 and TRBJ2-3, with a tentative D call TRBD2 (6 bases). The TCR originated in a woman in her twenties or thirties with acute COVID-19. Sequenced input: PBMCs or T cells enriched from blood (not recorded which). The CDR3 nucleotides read TGTGCCAGCAGCTTGACGGGAGCCACAGATACGCAGTATTTT. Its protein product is CASSLTGATDTQYF.